This is a list of T cell receptor beta chains from one sample in a study of blood T cells in healthy people across ages. TCRdb reprocessed the 5' RACE reads via MiXCR and lists one record per CDR3 protein. The sample shows approximately 490,000 distinct CDR3 sequences, approximately 25% of them seen only once. These records were also assigned to another study, of T cells of mothers and their children.

Specimen: blood. The receptors here all came from a boy between 5 and 17 years old in good health. Each CDR3 is given with its conserved first and last residue. D genes are given only for firm matches. Clone size is not always given. Where it is, it says once, few, many or a class for expanded clones.

j_call | d_call | clone_size | v_call | cdr3_nt | cdr3_aa
TRBJ2-7 | TRBD1 | few | TRBV10-2 | TGCGCCAGTGAGGACGGACAGGGGGCAGACGAGCAGTACTTC | CASEDGQGADEQYF
TRBJ2-1 | - | few | TRBV11-2 | TGTGCCAGCAGCTCTACTGACAAAATCAATGAGCAGTTCTTC | CASSSTDKINEQFF
TRBJ2-7 | TRBD1 | - | TRBV20-1 | TGCAGTGCTGGGGGACAGGGTACCTACGAGCAGTACTTC | CSAGGQGTYEQYF
TRBJ2-1 | - | many | TRBV6-2/TRBV6-3 | TGTGCCAGCAGTTACTCTCCCAGCGGGTACAGTTACAATGAGCAGTTCTTC | CASSYSPSGYSYNEQFF
TRBJ2-4 | - | - | TRBV20-1 | TGCAGTGCTATATTGACACTTATACTAGCCAAAAACATTCAGTACTTC | CSAILTLILAKNIQYF
TRBJ1-2 | - | - | TRBV4-1 | TGCGCCAGCAGCCAAGATTCGACAGCCTATGGCTACACCTTC | CASSQDSTAYGYTF
TRBJ2-5 | - | - | TRBV20-1 | TGCAGTGCTAGAGATATTACTCTACAAGAGACCCAGTACTTC | CSARDITLQETQYF
TRBJ1-1 | TRBD1 | few | TRBV19 | TGTGCCAGTAAGGAGGGGGCAGGGACTGAAGCTTTCTTT | CASKEGAGTEAFF
TRBJ1-5 | - | few | TRBV3-1 | TGTGCCAGCAGCCCCAAGGGGGTCAGGCTTGATCAGCCCCAGCATTTT | CASSPKGVRLDQPQHF
TRBJ2-1 | TRBD1 | once | TRBV15 | TGTGCCACCAGCAGGTCAGGGGGCCCGAATGAGCAGTTCTTC | CATSRSGGPNEQFF
TRBJ2-3 | TRBD2 | - | TRBV20-1 | TGCAGTTCCGCGGTCCTAGCGGGGGGGGCGCAGTATTTT | CSSAVLAGGAQYF
TRBJ2-6 | TRBD2 | few | TRBV4-1 | TGCGCCAGCAGCCTTGGACTAGCGCGGTCCTCTGGGGCCAACGTCCTGACTTTC | CASSLGLARSSGANVLTF
TRBJ2-5 | - | - | TRBV20-1 | TGCAGTGCTAGTGGGTCTCAGCAGGAGACCCAGTACTTC | CSASGSQQETQYF
TRBJ2-3 | - | few | TRBV4-1 | TGCGCCAGCAGCCAAGCTTATAGCGAGGTAGATACGCAGTATTTT | CASSQAYSEVDTQYF
TRBJ2-5 | - | few | TRBV29-1 | TGCAGCGCTCCACAGGGTTGGTGGGAGACCCAGTACTTC | CSAPQGWWETQYF
TRBJ2-3 | TRBD2 | - | TRBV25-1 | TGTGCCATTTTCCGTAGCGGGGGGGGTCTTGGTACGCAGTATTTT | CAIFRSGGGLGTQYF
TRBJ1-5 | - | - | TRBV2 | TGTGCCAGCACAGAAGGTAGGACACCTAGCAATCAGCCCCAGCATTTT | CASTEGRTPSNQPQHF
TRBJ2-7 | - | - | TRBV28 | TGTGCCAGCAGTTCCCCCGCAAGGGAGGAGCAGTACTTC | CASSSPAREEQYF
TRBJ2-3 | - | - | TRBV28 | TGTGCCAGCAAGGGCGTTTTTGATACGCAGTATTTT | CASKGVFDTQYF
TRBJ2-7 | - | few | TRBV21-1 | TGTGCCAGCAGCAAAAGCGCGGGGACAGGGGGCTACGAGCAGTACTTC | CASSKSAGTGGYEQYF
TRBJ2-3 | TRBD2 | once | TRBV27 | TGTGCCAGCAGTTTTCTAGCGGGAGGGCTCACAGATACGCAGTATTTT | CASSFLAGGLTDTQYF
TRBJ1-2 | - | - | TRBV7-2 | TGTGCCAGCACCGAGGGCATAAACTATGGCTACACCTTC | CASTEGINYGYTF
TRBJ2-7 | - | - | TRBV29-1 | TGCAGCGTTGTCTCCGTCTACGAGCAGTACTTC | CSVVSVYEQYF
TRBJ2-1 | - | - | TRBV20-1 | TGCAGTGCTAGATTGGGGGGGGCGGGACCCTACAATGAGCAGTTCTTC | CSARLGGAGPYNEQFF
TRBJ2-7 | - | once | TRBV7-8 | TGTGCCAGCAGCACCGGGAGAGCCAGGGGAAGATACGAGCAGTACTTC | CASSTGRARGRYEQYF
TRBJ2-2 | TRBD2 | - | TRBV29-1 | TGCAGCGCCGGGACTAGCGGCACCGGGGAGCTGTTTTTT | CSAGTSGTGELFF
TRBJ2-5 | - | - | TRBV5-1 | TGCGCCAGCAGGATGAGCCGGGGAGAGACCCAGTACTTC | CASRMSRGETQYF
TRBJ2-4 | TRBD1 | many | TRBV4-3 | TGCGCCAGCAGCCAAACCGACAGGGGGATAAACATTCAGTACTTC | CASSQTDRGINIQYF
TRBJ2-1 | - | - | TRBV29-1 | TGCAGCGTTAGCCGACAGGGAGGTTATGAGCAGTTCTTC | CSVSRQGGYEQFF
TRBJ2-7 | - | - | TRBV28 | TGTGCCAGCACCCTTGGGGCGTCCGAGCAGTACTTC | CASTLGASEQYF
TRBJ2-1 | TRBD2 | - | TRBV4-3 | TGCGCCAGCAGCCTTCTCTGGGCCCTCGGGGGAGCGGGGGGCTACAATGAGCAGTTCTTC | CASSLLWALGGAGGYNEQFF
TRBJ2-1 | TRBD1 | - | TRBV28 | TGTGCCAGCAGTGCATATTCGGGACAGGGAGGAAATGAGCAGTTCTTC | CASSAYSGQGGNEQFF
TRBJ2-2 | TRBD2 | - | TRBV7-2 | TGTGCCAGCAGCTTACCTAGCGGGGGGGCCTCCGGGGAGCTGTTTTTT | CASSLPSGGASGELFF
TRBJ2-4 | TRBD1 | few | TRBV2 | TGTGCCACTGGGACAGCTCTAGCCAAAAACATTCAGTACTTC | CATGTALAKNIQYF
TRBJ2-5 | TRBD1 | - | TRBV7-9 | TGTGCCAGCAGCTTGGACAGGGCCAGGGAGACCCAGTACTTC | CASSLDRARETQYF
TRBJ2-1 | TRBD2 | - | TRBV27 | TGTGCCAGCAGTTTATCGGGCCCCCTAGCGGAGGGAAACAATGAGCAGTTCTTC | CASSLSGPLAEGNNEQFF
TRBJ2-7 | - | few | TRBV7-2 | TGTGCCAGCAGCTTAGCGCTTGGCAGGGGAAACGAGCAGTACTTC | CASSLALGRGNEQYF
TRBJ1-5 | - | - | TRBV6-6 | TGTGCCAGCAGTTACTCGAACCTCGGGGGTCAGCCCCAGCATTTT | CASSYSNLGGQPQHF
TRBJ2-7 | TRBD2 | few | TRBV6-5 | TGTGCCAGCAGCCGACTAGCGGGAGTAAGGTACGAGCAGTACTTC | CASSRLAGVRYEQYF
TRBJ2-3 | TRBD1 | - | TRBV7-9 | TGTGCCAGCAGCTTAGCAGGGACAGCTACAGATACGCAGTATTTT | CASSLAGTATDTQYF
TRBJ2-4 | - | few | TRBV10-3 | TGTGCCATCAGTCGGGGAGCTGGCGAAAACATTCAGTACTTC | CAISRGAGENIQYF
TRBJ2-6 | - | - | TRBV28 | TGTGCCAGCAGTTTATTTTGGAGGGGGACCTCTGGGGCCAACGTCCTGACTTTC | CASSLFWRGTSGANVLTF